This TCR beta chain came from a study of blood T cell repertoires in COVID-19. Study overall: Italy, Spain and the United States were the sources of the convalescent and acute COVID-19 samples. PBMCs, B-cell-depleted T cells, or T cells provided the cDNA or gDNA that made up the material.

Only one count was recorded for this clone. This CDR3 is built from 12 residues. CDR1 is SGHDT, CDR2 YYEEEE, per germline. V gave up 3 bases and J gave up 12 bases, with 12 bases separating them. The Seattle site enrolled patients during active infection and followed them longitudinally. TCRdb's copy holds only in-frame clones and misses some; the assay was immunoSEQ multiplex PCR. The sample lists more than 150,000 clones; around 94% were seen once. This TCR came from a man younger than 45 with COVID-19, enrolled during active disease. This chain links TRBV5-6 with TRBJ1-4; D is perhaps TRBD1 (6 bases). The specimen sequenced was peripheral blood. The CDR3 DNA follows: TGTGCCAGCAGCTGGGGGCCAGAGGAACTGTTTTTT. It is translated as CASSWGPEELFF.